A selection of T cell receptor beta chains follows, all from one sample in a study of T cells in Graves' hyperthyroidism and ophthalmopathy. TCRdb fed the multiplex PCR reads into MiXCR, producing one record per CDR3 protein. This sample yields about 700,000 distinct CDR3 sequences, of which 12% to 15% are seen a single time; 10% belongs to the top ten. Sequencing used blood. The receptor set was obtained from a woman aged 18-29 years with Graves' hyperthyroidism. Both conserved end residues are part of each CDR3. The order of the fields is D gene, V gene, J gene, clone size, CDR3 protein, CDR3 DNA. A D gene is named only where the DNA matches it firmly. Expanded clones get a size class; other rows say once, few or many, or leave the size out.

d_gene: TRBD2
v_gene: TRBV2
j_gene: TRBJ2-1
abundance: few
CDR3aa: CASSVGTSGRYNEQFF
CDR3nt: TGTGCCAGCAGTGTGGGGACTAGCGGGAGGTACAATGAGCAGTTCTTC

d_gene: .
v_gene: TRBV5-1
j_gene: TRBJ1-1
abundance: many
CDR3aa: CASRQELGFGAFF
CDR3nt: TGCGCCAGCAGACAGGAGCTGGGGTTCGGAGCTTTCTTT

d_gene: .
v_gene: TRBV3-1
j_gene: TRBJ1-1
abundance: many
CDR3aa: CASSQPHGAEAFF
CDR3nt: TGTGCCAGCAGCCAGCCCCACGGGGCTGAAGCTTTCTTT

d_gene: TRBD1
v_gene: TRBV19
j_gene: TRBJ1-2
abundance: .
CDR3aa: CASSIGTGAAAGYTF
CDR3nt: TGTGCCAGTAGTATCGGGACAGGGGCGGCGGCTGGCTACACCTTC

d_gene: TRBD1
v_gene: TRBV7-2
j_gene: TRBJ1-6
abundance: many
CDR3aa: CASSLVGTANSPLHF
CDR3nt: TGTGCCAGCAGCTTAGTCGGGACAGCTAATTCACCCCTCCACTTT

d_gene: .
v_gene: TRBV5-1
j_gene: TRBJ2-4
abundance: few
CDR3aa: CASSRRGGNPDGKRLAKNIQYF
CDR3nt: TGCGCCAGCAGCCGGCGGGGCGGAAACCCCGACGGCAAAAGATTAGCCAAAAACATTCAGTACTTC

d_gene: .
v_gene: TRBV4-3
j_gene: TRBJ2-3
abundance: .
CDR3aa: CASSQGGGSGDTQYF
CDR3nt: TGCGCCAGCAGCCAAGGCGGGGGCTCGGGAGATACGCAGTATTTT

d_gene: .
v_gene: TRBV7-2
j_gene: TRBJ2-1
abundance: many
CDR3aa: CASSLASTRGDEQFF
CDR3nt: TGTGCCAGCAGCTTAGCGTCGACTAGGGGGGATGAGCAGTTCTTC

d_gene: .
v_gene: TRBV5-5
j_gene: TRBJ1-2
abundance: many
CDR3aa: CASSLAAQGDYGYTF
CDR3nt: TGTGCCAGCAGCTTGGCCGCGCAGGGAGACTATGGCTACACCTTC

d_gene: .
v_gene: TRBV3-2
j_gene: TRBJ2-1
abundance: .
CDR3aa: CASSQGPGTSGRVNEQFF
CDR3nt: TGTGCCAGCAGCCAAGGCCCCGGGACTAGCGGGAGGGTTAATGAGCAGTTCTTC

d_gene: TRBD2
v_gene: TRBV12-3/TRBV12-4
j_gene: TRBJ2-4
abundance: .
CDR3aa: CASSLKRTSGVGKNIQYF
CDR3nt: TGTGCCAGCAGTTTGAAAAGGACTAGCGGAGTCGGCAAAAACATTCAGTACTTC

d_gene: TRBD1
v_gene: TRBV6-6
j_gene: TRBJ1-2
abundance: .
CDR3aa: CASSYSIFRDRVYGYTF
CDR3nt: TGTGCCAGCAGTTACTCGATCTTCCGGGACAGGGTCTATGGCTACACCTTC

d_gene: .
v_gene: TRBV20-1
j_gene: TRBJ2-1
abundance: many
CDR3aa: CSARGGHPDNEQFF
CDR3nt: TGCAGTGCTAGAGGCGGACACCCAGACAATGAGCAGTTCTTC

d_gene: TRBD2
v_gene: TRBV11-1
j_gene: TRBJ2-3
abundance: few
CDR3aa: CASSFFPGTSGLSTDTQYF
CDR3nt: TGTGCCAGCAGCTTTTTCCCCGGGACTAGCGGACTGAGCACAGATACGCAGTATTTT

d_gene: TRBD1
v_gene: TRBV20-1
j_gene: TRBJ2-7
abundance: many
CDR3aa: CSALAGTGYYEQYF
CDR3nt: TGCAGTGCTCTTGCAGGGACAGGGTACTACGAGCAGTACTTC

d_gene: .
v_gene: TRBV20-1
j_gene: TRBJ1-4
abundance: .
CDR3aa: CSASSAWGEKLFF
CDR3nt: TGCAGTGCTAGTTCGGCGTGGGGTGAAAAACTGTTTTTT

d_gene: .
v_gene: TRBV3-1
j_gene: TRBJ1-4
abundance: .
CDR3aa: CASSQDGEGLNEKLFF
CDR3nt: TGTGCCAGCAGCCAAGATGGGGAGGGGCTAAATGAAAAACTGTTTTTT

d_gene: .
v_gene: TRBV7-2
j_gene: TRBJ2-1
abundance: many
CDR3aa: CASSLAPQNNEQFF
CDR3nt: TGTGCCAGCAGCTTAGCCCCACAGAACAATGAGCAGTTCTTC

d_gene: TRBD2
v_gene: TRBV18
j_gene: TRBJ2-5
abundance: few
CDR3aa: CASSPWEGLDETQYF
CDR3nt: TGTGCCAGCTCACCCTGGGAGGGCCTCGATGAGACCCAGTACTTC

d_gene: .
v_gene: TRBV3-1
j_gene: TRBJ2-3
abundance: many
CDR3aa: CASSPPGTDTQYF
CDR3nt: TGTGCCAGCAGCCCCCCTGGGACAGATACGCAGTATTTT

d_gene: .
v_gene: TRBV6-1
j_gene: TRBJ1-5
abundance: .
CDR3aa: CASSPEAPGSNQPQHF
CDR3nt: TGTGCCAGCAGCCCGGAGGCCCCGGGTAGCAATCAGCCCCAGCATTTT

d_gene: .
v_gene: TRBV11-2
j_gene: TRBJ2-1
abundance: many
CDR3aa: CASSFWSPGTDNEQFF
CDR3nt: TGTGCCAGCAGCTTTTGGAGTCCGGGGACGGATAATGAGCAGTTCTTC

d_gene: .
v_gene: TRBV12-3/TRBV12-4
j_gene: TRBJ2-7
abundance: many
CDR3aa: CASSFGVGSYEQYF
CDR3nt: TGTGCCAGCAGTTTTGGAGTAGGCTCCTACGAGCAGTACTTC

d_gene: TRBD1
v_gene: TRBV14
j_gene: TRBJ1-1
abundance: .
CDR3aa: CASSQTGAGDRYTEAFF
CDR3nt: TGTGCCAGCAGCCAAACAGGGGCTGGGGACCGTTACACTGAAGCTTTCTTT

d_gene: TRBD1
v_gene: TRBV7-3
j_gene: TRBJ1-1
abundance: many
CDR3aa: CASSRIPFLTGDVNTEAFF
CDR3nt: TGTGCCAGCAGCCGAATACCTTTTCTGACAGGGGACGTGAACACTGAAGCTTTCTTT

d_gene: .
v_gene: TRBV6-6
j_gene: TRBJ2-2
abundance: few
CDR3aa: CASSYSNELQLTGELFF
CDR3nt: TGTGCCAGCAGTTACTCGAATGAACTCCAGCTCACCGGGGAGCTGTTTTTT

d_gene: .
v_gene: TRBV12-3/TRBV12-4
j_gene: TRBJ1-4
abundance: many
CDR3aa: CASLGATNEKLFF
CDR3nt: TGTGCCAGCCTTGGGGCAACTAATGAAAAACTGTTTTTT

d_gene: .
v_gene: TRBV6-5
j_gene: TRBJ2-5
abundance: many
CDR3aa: CASSYSGEETQYF
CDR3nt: TGTGCCAGCAGTTACTCAGGGGAAGAGACCCAGTACTTC

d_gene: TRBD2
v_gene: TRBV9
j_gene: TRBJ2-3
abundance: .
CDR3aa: CASSVEAGEYTQYF
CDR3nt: TGTGCCAGCAGCGTAGAAGCGGGAGAGTATACGCAGTATTTT

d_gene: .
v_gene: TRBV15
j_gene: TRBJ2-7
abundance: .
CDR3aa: CATSRVLTGVGEQYF
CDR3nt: TGTGCCACCAGCCGGGTCTTGACGGGAGTGGGTGAGCAGTACTTC

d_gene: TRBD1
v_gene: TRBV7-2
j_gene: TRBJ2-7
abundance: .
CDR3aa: CASSLALGRGQGSYEQYF
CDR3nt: TGTGCCAGCAGCTTAGCGCTCGGGAGGGGACAGGGGTCGTACGAGCAGTACTTC

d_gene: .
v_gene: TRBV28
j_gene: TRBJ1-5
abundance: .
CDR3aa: CASTLGWGSQPQHF
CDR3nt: TGTGCCAGCACTCTCGGTTGGGGTAGTCAGCCCCAGCATTTT

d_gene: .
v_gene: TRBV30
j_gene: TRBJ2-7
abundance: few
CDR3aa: CAWSDIPYEQYF
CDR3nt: TGTGCCTGGAGTGATATTCCCTACGAGCAGTACTTC

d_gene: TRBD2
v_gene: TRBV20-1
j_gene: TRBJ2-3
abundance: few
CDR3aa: CSAVSGVRTDTQYF
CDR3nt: TGCAGCGCTGTTAGCGGGGTTCGGACAGATACGCAGTATTTT

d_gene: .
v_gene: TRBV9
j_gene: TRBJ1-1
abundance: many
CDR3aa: CASSVSPSGNTEAFF
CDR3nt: TGTGCCAGCAGCGTATCTCCCTCCGGGAACACTGAAGCTTTCTTT

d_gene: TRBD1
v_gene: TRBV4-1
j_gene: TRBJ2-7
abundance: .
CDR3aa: CASSQAISPGQGSYEQYF
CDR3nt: TGCGCCAGCAGCCAAGCCATATCACCGGGACAGGGATCCTACGAGCAGTACTTC

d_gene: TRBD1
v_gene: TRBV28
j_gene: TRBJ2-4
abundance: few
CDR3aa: CASSATGDIQYF
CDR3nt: TGTGCCAGCAGCGCCACAGGGGACATTCAGTACTTC

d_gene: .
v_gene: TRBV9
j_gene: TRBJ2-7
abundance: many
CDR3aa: CASSPRDWPSEQYF
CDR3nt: TGTGCCAGCAGCCCCCGGGACTGGCCGTCCGAGCAGTACTTC

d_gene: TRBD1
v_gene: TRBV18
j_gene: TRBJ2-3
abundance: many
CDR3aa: CASSPGTGEPDTQYF
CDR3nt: TGTGCCAGCTCACCGGGGACAGGGGAGCCAGATACGCAGTATTTT

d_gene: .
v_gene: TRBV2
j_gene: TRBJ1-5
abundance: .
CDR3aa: CANKGRSNQPQHF
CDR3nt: TGTGCCAACAAGGGACGGAGCAATCAGCCCCAGCATTTT

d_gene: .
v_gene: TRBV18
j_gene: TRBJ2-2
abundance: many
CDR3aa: CASSPLRELFF
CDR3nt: TGTGCCAGCTCACCACTTCGGGAGCTGTTTTTT

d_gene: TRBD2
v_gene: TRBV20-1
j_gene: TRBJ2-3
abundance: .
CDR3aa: CSAKSASGKTDTQYF
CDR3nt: TGCAGTGCTAAGTCGGCTAGCGGGAAGACAGATACGCAGTATTTT

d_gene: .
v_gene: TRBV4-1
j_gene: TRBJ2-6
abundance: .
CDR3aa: CASSQDPAGEGSGANVLTF
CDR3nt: TGCGCCAGCAGCCAAGATCCGGCAGGGGAGGGCTCTGGGGCCAACGTCCTGACTTTC

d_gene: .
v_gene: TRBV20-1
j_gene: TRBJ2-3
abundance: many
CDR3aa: CSARDPGVSTDTQYF
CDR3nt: TGCAGTGCTAGAGATCCCGGCGTTAGCACAGATACGCAGTATTTT

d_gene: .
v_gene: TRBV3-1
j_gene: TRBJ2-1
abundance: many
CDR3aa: CASSQTALTYNEQFF
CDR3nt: TGTGCCAGCAGCCAAACCGCCCTCACCTACAATGAGCAGTTCTTC